This T cell receptor beta chain emerged from a study of Graves' ophthalmopathy and Graves' hyperthyroidism. CDR3 regions of TCR beta were amplified from RNA transcripts. In the first round, RT-PCR was carried out with HTBI primers, and a multiplex PCR formed the second round. One entry per CDR3 protein results from TCRdb running MiXCR on the multiplex PCR reads. The data show 450,000 or so distinct CDR3 sequences, about an eighth seen once. Study results and limitations: The model's ophthalmopathy progression predictions had approximately 65% sensitivity and about 72% specificity.

Germline lookup yields CDR1 MNHNS and CDR2 SASEGT. V dropped 3 bases and J dropped 2; count of bases not matched to a gene: 0. The CDR3 spans 13 residues. Uncontrolled infections, other autoimmune diseases, pregnancy or lactation barred patients from enrollment. This clonotype was recorded many times. Antigen specificity is unknown. A read error is possible here, since a much larger clone lies one base away. The final CDR3 position lacks the conserved phenylalanine or tryptophan, pointing to a likely read error. This clonotype was sampled from a woman aged 25 to 39 with Graves' ophthalmopathy. This chain uses TRBV6-1 with TRBJ1-2, with TRBD1 identical over 7 bases. Source material: blood. The CDR3 here is CASSETGNYGYTL. In nucleotides, the CDR3 is TGTGCCAGCAGTGAGACAGGGAACTATGGCTACACCCTC.